This is a list of T cell receptor beta chains from one sample in a study of shared clonotypes between healthy human individuals. TCRdb's table, derived via immunoSEQ multiplex PCR, lists solely in-frame clones and lacks some. The table has roughly 2.4 million clones, more than 90% seen once. The sequencing sample was made of naive CD4+ T cells sorted from blood. The receptor set was obtained from a man between 18 and 35 years old in good health. Each CDR3 is given with its conserved first and last residue. The D gene is left open where the match is weak. The size entry is marked missing in some rows and otherwise reads once, few, many or a size class.

d_call j_call clone_size v_call cdr3_nt cdr3_aa
NA TRBJ1-2 NA TRBV6-5 TGTGCCAGCTCGGCGACTATGGGCTATGGCTACACCTTC CASSATMGYGYTF
NA TRBJ2-2 NA TRBV10-3 TGTGCCATCAGTGAGGGAATCGGGGAGCTGTTTTTT CAISEGIGELFF
NA TRBJ2-5 NA TRBV27 TGTGCCAGCAGTCGGCTAGCTTCACAAGAGACCCAGTACTTC CASSRLASQETQYF
TRBD1 TRBJ2-7 NA TRBV6-1 TGTGCCAGCAAGGTGGGACAGGGGGTGTACGAGCAGTACTTC CASKVGQGVYEQYF
NA TRBJ1-3 once TRBV20-1 TGCAGCGTCGGCTCTGGAAACACCATATATTTT CSVGSGNTIYF
NA TRBJ1-3 NA TRBV11-2 TGTGCCAGCAGCTTAGAAGTAACGGGCGGAAACACCATATATTTT CASSLEVTGGNTIYF
NA TRBJ2-5 NA TRBV4-1 TGCGCCAGCAGCACCCAGACTAGGGTGGAGACCCAGTACTTC CASSTQTRVETQYF
NA TRBJ1-6 NA TRBV2 TGTGCCAGCAGTGGGAGGGGACCGGCCCTCCACTTT CASSGRGPALHF
NA TRBJ2-3 NA TRBV30 TGTGCTAAAGGAACACAGGGCAGGGGAGATACGCAGTATTTT CAKGTQGRGDTQYF
TRBD1 TRBJ1-1 NA TRBV19 TGTGCCAGTAGGAGGACAGGCCGGAACACTGAAGCTTTCTTT CASRRTGRNTEAFF
TRBD2 TRBJ2-7 NA TRBV2 TGTGCCAGCAGGGTAAGCGGGAGTAATCTCCTACGAGAGCAGTACTTC CASRVSGSNLLREQYF
NA TRBJ2-3 NA TRBV6-1 TGTGCCAGCCGGTGGGTTTATAGCACAGATACGCAGTATTTT CASRWVYSTDTQYF
NA TRBJ2-1 NA TRBV9 TGTGCCAGCAGCCCACAGGTCGGCTCCTACAATGAGCAGTTCTTC CASSPQVGSYNEQFF
TRBD1 TRBJ1-1 NA TRBV7-2 TGTGCCAGCAGCTTAGTAGGGACAGGGCAACGCAACCCGTCAGCTTTCTTT CASSLVGTGQRNPSAFF
NA TRBJ1-1 NA TRBV10-3 TGTGCCATCAGCTCGACAGCGATGAACACTGAAGCTTTCTTT CAISSTAMNTEAFF
TRBD1 TRBJ2-3 NA TRBV7-2 TGTGCCAGCAGCTTAGCTCCTTCCGGGACAGGGGGGAAATCGAAAGATACGCAGTATTTT CASSLAPSGTGGKSKDTQYF
TRBD1 TRBJ2-2 NA TRBV5-1 TGCGCCAGCAGCTTAAACAGGGGAGACACCGGGGAGCTGTTTTTT CASSLNRGDTGELFF
NA TRBJ2-7 NA TRBV6-5 TGTGCCAGCAGGAGGACTGGCGACTACGAGCAGTACTTC CASRRTGDYEQYF
NA TRBJ2-1 NA TRBV18 TGTGCCAGCTCACCGGGACACACTTCCAACAATGAGCAGTTCTTC CASSPGHTSNNEQFF
TRBD2 TRBJ2-7 NA TRBV9 TGTGCCAGCAGCGTAGTTGCGGGAGTGGCCGAGCAGTACTTC CASSVVAGVAEQYF
TRBD1 TRBJ1-1 once TRBV5-6 TGTGCCAGCAGCTTTTACGACAGGGAGAACACTGAAGCTTTCTTT CASSFYDRENTEAFF
NA TRBJ2-7 NA TRBV6-5 TGTGCCAGCAGCTCTAGTTCGCTCTACGAGCAGTACTTC CASSSSSLYEQYF
NA TRBJ2-3 once TRBV9 TGTGCCAGCAGCGTAATAGGGTTGGCAGATACGCAGTATTTT CASSVIGLADTQYF
NA TRBJ1-1 NA TRBV9 TGTGCCAGCAGCGTAGCTAGGAACACTGAAGCTTTCTTT CASSVARNTEAFF
NA TRBJ2-2 NA TRBV11-2 TGTGCCAGCAGAGGAGGAAACACCGGGGAGCTGTTTTTT CASRGGNTGELFF
NA TRBJ2-7 NA TRBV28 TGTGCCAGCAGTACCCCCTACGAGCAGTACTTC CASSTPYEQYF
TRBD1 TRBJ1-1 NA TRBV5-1 TGCGCCAGCAGCCCGGTGGACAGGGTGAACACTGAAGCTTTCTTT CASSPVDRVNTEAFF